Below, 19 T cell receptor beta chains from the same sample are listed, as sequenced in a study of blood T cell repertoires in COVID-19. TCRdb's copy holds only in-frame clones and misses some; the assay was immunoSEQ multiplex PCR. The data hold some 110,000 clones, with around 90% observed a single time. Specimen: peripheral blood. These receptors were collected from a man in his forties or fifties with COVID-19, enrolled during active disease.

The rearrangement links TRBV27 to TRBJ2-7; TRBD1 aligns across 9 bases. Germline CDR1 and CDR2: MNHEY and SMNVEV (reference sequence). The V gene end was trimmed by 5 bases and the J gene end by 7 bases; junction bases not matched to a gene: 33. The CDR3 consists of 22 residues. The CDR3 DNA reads TGTGCCAGCAGTCCCCGGGACAGGGCAAAAGAGATAAGGGTTTATGTCTTTGTGGAGCAGTACGTC. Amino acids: CASSPRDRAKEIRVYVFVEQYV.

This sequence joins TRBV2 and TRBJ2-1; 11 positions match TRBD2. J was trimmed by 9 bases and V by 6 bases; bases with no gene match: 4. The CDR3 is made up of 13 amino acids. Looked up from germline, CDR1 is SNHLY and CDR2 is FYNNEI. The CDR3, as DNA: TGTGCCAGCAGGGTGACTAGCGGGATTGAGCAGTTCTTC. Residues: CASRVTSGIEQFF.

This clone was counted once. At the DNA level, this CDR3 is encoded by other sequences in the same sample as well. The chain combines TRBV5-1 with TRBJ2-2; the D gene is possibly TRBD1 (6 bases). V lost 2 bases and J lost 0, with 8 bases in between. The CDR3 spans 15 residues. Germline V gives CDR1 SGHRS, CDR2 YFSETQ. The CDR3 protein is CASSLAGANTGELFF. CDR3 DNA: TGCGCCAGCAGCTTAGCAGGGGCGAACACCGGGGAGCTGTTTTTT.

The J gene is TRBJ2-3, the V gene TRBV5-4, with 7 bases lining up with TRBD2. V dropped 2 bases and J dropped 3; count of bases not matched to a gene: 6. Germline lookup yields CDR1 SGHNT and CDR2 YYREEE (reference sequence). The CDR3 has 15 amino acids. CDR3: CASSLSAGETDTQYF. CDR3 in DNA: TGTGCCAGCAGCTTAAGTGCGGGAGAGACAGATACGCAGTATTTT.

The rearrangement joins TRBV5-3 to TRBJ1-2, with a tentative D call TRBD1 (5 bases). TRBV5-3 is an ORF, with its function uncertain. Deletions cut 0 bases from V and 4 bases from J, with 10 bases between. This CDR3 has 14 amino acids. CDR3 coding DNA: TGTGCCAGAAGCTTGGTCAGGGAAAGCTATGGCTACACCTTC. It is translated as CARSLVRESYGYTF.

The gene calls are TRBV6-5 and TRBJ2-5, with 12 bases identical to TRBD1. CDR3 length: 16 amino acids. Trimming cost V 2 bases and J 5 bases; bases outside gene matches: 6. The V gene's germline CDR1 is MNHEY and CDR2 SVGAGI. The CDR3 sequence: CASSYRDRGLEETQYF. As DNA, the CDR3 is TGTGCCAGCAGTTACCGGGACAGGGGGCTGGAGGAGACCCAGTACTTC.

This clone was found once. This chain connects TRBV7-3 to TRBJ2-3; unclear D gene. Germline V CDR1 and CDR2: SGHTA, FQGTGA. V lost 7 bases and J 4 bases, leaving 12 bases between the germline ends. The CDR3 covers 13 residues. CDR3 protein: CASTNPPADTQYF. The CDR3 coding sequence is TGTGCCAGCACCAACCCTCCGGCAGATACGCAGTATTTT.

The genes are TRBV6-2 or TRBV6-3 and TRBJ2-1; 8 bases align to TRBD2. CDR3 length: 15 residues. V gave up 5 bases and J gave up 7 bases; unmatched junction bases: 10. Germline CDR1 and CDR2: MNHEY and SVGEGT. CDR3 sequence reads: CASSKAGEGNNEQFF. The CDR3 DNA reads TGTGCCAGCAGTAAAGCGGGAGAGGGGAATAATGAGCAGTTCTTC.

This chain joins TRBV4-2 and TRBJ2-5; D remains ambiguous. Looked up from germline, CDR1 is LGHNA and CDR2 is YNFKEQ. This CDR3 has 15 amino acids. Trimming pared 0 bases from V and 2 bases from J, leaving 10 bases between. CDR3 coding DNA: TGTGCCAGCAGCCAAGACTACAGAGCACAAGAGACCCAGTACTTC. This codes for CASSQDYRAQETQYF.

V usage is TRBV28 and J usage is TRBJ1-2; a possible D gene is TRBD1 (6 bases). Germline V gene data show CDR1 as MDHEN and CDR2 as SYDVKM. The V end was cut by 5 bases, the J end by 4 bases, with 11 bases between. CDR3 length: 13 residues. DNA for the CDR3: TGTGCCAGCAGTAACAGGGCGCTCTATGGCTACACCTTC. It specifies CASSNRALYGYTF.

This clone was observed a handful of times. For the CDR3, the DNA is TGCGCCAGCAGCCAAGAGGGCGGGACTAGGGGAGATACGCAGTATTTT. Translated: CASSQEGGTRGDTQYF. The genes are TRBV4-1 and TRBJ2-3, with 8 bases fitting TRBD2. Losses at the gene ends were 0 bases for V and 5 bases for J; bases not matched to a gene: 7. This CDR3 comprises 16 residues. Per the germline V gene, CDR1 is MGHRA and CDR2 is YSYEKL.

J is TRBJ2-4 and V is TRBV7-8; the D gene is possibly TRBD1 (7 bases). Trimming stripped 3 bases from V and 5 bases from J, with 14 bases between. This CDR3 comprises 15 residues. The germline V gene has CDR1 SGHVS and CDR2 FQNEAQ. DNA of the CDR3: TGTGCCAGCAGCTTGGAGGGGGCTAGTGAAAACATTCAGTACTTC. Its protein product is CASSLEGASENIQYF.

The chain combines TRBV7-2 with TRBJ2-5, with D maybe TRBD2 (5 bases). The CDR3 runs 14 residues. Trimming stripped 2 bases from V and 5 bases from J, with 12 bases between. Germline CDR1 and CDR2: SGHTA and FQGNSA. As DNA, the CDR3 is TGTGCCAGCAGCTTAATCCGGGGTAGGGAGACCCAGTACTTC. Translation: CASSLIRGRETQYF.

The CDR3 reads CATSDRDRNKLLGTQYF. The CDR3 nucleotides read TGTGCCACCAGTGACCGCGACAGGAATAAACTACTAGGGACGCAGTATTTT. This chain links TRBV24-1 with TRBJ2-3; possible D gene TRBD1, 6 bases. The CDR3 loop spans 17 amino acids. The ends were cut back, 4 bases at V and 9 bases at J, with 25 bases in the middle. Germline CDR1 and CDR2: KGHDR and SFDVKD.

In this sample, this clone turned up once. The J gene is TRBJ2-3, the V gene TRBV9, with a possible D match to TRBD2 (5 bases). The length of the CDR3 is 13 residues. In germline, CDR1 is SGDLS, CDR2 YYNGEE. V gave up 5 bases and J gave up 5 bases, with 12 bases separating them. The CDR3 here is CASSRGLGDTQYF. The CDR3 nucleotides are TGTGCCAGCAGTCGGGGTTTAGGAGATACGCAGTATTTT.

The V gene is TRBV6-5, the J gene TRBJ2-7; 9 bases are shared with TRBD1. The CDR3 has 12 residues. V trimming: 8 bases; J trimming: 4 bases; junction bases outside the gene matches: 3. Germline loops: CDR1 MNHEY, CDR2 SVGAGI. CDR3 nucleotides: TGTGCCAGCTCGGGACAGGGTTACGAGCAGTACTTC. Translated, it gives CASSGQGYEQYF.

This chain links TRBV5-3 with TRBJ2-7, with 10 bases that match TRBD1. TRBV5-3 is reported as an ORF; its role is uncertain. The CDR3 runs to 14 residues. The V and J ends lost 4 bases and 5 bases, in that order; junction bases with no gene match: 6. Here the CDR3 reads CARSLGQGSHEQYF. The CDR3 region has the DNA TGTGCCAGAAGCCTGGGACAGGGGAGCCACGAGCAGTACTTC.

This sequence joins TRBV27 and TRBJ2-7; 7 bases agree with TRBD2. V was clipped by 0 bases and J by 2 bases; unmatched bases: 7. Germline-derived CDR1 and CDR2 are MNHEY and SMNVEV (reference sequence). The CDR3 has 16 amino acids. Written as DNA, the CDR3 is TGTGCCAGCAGTTTATCTTCTGGGGGGGGGACCTACGAGCAGTACTTC. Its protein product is CASSLSSGGGTYEQYF.

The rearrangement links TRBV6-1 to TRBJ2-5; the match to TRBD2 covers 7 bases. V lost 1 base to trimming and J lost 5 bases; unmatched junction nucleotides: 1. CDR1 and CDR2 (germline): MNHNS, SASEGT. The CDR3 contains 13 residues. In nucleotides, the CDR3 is TGTGCCAGCAGTGAAGGCGGGAGTGAGACCCAGTACTTC. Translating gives CASSEGGSETQYF.